A selection of T cell receptor beta chains follows, all from one sample in a study of T cell responses to AZD1222 COVID-19 vaccine. The table came from immunoSEQ multiplex PCR; TCRdb's copy has only in-frame clones and leaves some out. The data show 80,000 to 90,000 clones, with about nine tenths seen just once and approximately 5% held by the top ten. This sample comprised peripheral blood, obtained 28 days after the second AZD1222 dose. The receptors come from an adult who received the AZD1222 COVID-19 vaccine. The CDR3 runs from the conserved cysteine through the conserved F or W. Each record gives: J gene, V gene, CDR3 protein.

>TRBJ1-4|TRBV3-1/TRBV3-2
CASSHTGGEKLFF
>TRBJ2-5|TRBV18
CASSPGIQETQYF
>TRBJ1-1|TRBV5-1
CASSPDRAGEAFF
>TRBJ1-2|TRBV24-1
CATSSVQGYGYTF
>TRBJ1-5|TRBV28
CASNQAGGYSNQPQHF
>TRBJ1-1|TRBV18
CASSPDRGRGFEAFF
>TRBJ1-5|TRBV28
CASSRPGQLQPQHF
>TRBJ1-4|TRBV5-1
CASSLSPGAGTEKLFF
>TRBJ1-6|TRBV27
CASSYQPDRRGNSPLHF
>TRBJ2-7|TRBV5-4
CASSSSTGSAYEQYF
>TRBJ2-2|TRBV30
CAFRRGQNTGELFF
>TRBJ1-2|TRBV28
CASRRTVNYGYTF
>TRBJ2-6|TRBV9
CASSLTGQLSGANVLTF
>TRBJ1-5|TRBV24-1
CATSEGGHVAYQPQHF
>TRBJ1-2|TRBV27
CASSLRTGVYGYTF
>TRBJ1-1|TRBV7-6
CASSLELTGLGNTEAFF
>TRBJ2-5|TRBV5-8
CASSLIPSGETQYF
>TRBJ2-2|TRBV5-1
CASSLWTGGPGELFF
>TRBJ1-4|TRBV6-5
CASSHGEKLFF
>TRBJ2-5|TRBV11-2
CASSLGGWTPGLQETQYF
>TRBJ1-1|TRBV19
CASSIEGKSTEAFF
>TRBJ1-2|TRBV7-9
CASSPSRGQYGYTF
>TRBJ2-1|TRBV29-1
CSAFSGGWANEQFF
>TRBJ1-5|TRBV19
CASGQTPISAPQHF
>TRBJ1-5|TRBV7-8
CASSLTQGYSNQPQHF
>TRBJ2-1|TRBV5-1
CASSFGDPNNERFF
>TRBJ2-6|TRBV3-1/TRBV3-2
CASSLQSVLTF
>TRBJ1-5|TRBV30
CAWSVPQSNQPQHF
>TRBJ2-5|TRBV28
CASSMWGGDETQYF
>TRBJ2-5|TRBV7-9
CASGGGRTQYF
>TRBJ1-1|TRBV10-3
CAISTYSRDRGAEAFF
>TRBJ1-5|TRBV6-5
CASSQDTVNQPQHF
>TRBJ1-2|TRBV6-5
CASTTGTAYGYTF
>TRBJ1-1|TRBV7-9
CASSLFTENTEAFF
>TRBJ2-1|TRBV7-2
CASSLRGARLDYNEQFF
>TRBJ1-1|TRBV4-3
CASSQDVGRGGEAFF
>TRBJ1-1|TRBV5-1
CASSSRTANTEAFF
>TRBJ1-6|TRBV7-2
CASSSTLYNSPLHF
>TRBJ1-1|TRBV6-1
CASSERRGMNTEAFF
>TRBJ2-5|TRBV10-3
CAISSGTGKETQYF
>TRBJ1-6|TRBV6-5
CASTRRAEVNSPLHF
>TRBJ1-3|TRBV7-9
CASSGRQIGSGNTIYF
>TRBJ1-5|TRBV20-1
CSASRQGNQPQHF
>TRBJ1-4|TRBV10-3
CAIRGTPKATNEKLFF
>TRBJ1-2|TRBV6-5
CASTTIQGSYGYTF
>TRBJ1-6|TRBV7-6
CASSHRQGNNSPLHF
>TRBJ1-2|TRBV6-5
CASSYSLRTANYGYTF
>TRBJ2-1|TRBV7-2
CASSPGLAGGTEQFF
>TRBJ1-2|TRBV5-1
CASSLQPSYGYTF
>TRBJ2-3|TRBV18
CASSPSGGSTDTQYF
>TRBJ1-1|TRBV7-8
CASSAFSLGTEAFF